The next 10 T cell receptor beta chains were all read from a single sample in a study of T cells after yellow fever vaccination. TCRdb ran MiXCR on the 5' RACE reads and lists one entry per CDR3 protein. The sample lists around 200,000 distinct CDR3 sequences; about 11% were seen once. The sample was CD8+ T cells sorted from PBMCs, taken 15 days after the yellow fever booster vaccination. These receptor sequences come from a young man who received the YFV17D yellow fever vaccine.

This clonotype was detected ten times or more. The chain carries TRBV6-2 or TRBV6-3 and TRBJ2-7; tentative D call: TRBD1 (5 bases). The CDR3 runs to 13 residues. In germline, CDR1 is MNHEY, CDR2 SVGEGT. The germline V and J ends were trimmed by 7 bases and 3 bases, with 13 bases remaining between them. CDR3 amino acids: CASIATDSYEQYF. The CDR3 DNA reads as TGTGCCAGCATCGCGACCGACAGCTACGAGCAGTACTTC.

This clonotype has more than one count but fewer than ten. V gene TRBV12-3 or TRBV12-4 combines with J gene TRBJ2-1; D may be TRBD2 (7 bases). V was cut by 6 bases and J by 6 bases, with 21 bases left in between. CDR3 length: 16 amino acids. CDR3 nucleotides: TGTGCCAGCAGGAGGGGGGCGGGGGAGACCCTCAATGAGCAGTTCTTC. Translated, it gives CASRRGAGETLNEQFF.

This clonotype came up once. The gene calls are TRBV24-1 and TRBJ2-3, with D tentatively TRBD1 (5 bases). Germline loops: CDR1 KGHDR, CDR2 SFDVKD. The CDR3 loop spans 15 amino acids. Trimming stripped 3 bases from V and 3 bases from J, with 12 bases between. CDR3 nucleotide sequence: TGTGCCACCAGTGATCGAAGGGGTAGGACAGATACGCAGTATTTT. Translating it yields CATSDRRGRTDTQYF.

The V and J genes are TRBV12-3 or TRBV12-4 and TRBJ2-3; no firm D call. This CDR3 region has 16 residues. The ends were cut back, 3 bases at V and 0 bases at J, with 13 bases in the middle. The CDR3 region is CASSFLGTPSTDTQYF. As DNA, the CDR3 is TGTGCCAGCAGTTTCCTTGGTACTCCTAGCACAGATACGCAGTATTTT.

A few counts support this clonotype. This chain connects TRBV9 to TRBJ1-1; TRBD1 is a possible D gene (6 bases). Per the germline V gene, CDR1 is SGDLS and CDR2 is YYNGEE. Trimming took off 0 bases at V and 1 base at J, with 13 bases between the two ends. The CDR3 runs to 16 residues. The CDR3 here is CASSVGVGARNTEAFF. CDR3 bases: TGTGCCAGCAGCGTAGGGGTGGGGGCACGGAACACTGAAGCTTTCTTT.

The chain is built from TRBV6-2 or TRBV6-3 and TRBJ1-1; a possible D gene is TRBD1 (5 bases). The germline V and J ends were trimmed by 2 bases and 5 bases, with 9 bases remaining between them. Germline-derived CDR1 and CDR2 are MNHEY and SVGEGT. The CDR3 covers 13 residues. For the CDR3, the DNA is TGTGCCAGCAGTTACGGTAGGGGAACTGAAGCTTTCTTT. Protein sequence: CASSYGRGTEAFF.

This clonotype occurred a few times. The genes are TRBV4-1 and TRBJ2-1, with D tentatively TRBD2 (5 bases). Trimming took 2 bases from V and 7 from J, leaving 9 bases between them. This CDR3 is built from 13 residues. Germline CDR1 reads MGHRA; CDR2 reads YSYEKL. Here the CDR3 DNA reads TGCGCCAGCAGCCAACCCGGACTGAATGAGCAGTTCTTC. Its protein is CASSQPGLNEQFF.

This clonotype has just one count. This chain connects TRBV6-6 to TRBJ1-1; the match to TRBD1 covers 9 bases. CDR1 is MNHNY and CDR2 is SVGAGI in the germline V gene (reference sequence). Losses at the gene ends were 2 bases for V and 4 bases for J; bases not matched to a gene: 2. This CDR3 is built from 14 residues. The CDR3 spells CASSYTDRGTEAFF. The CDR3 DNA follows: TGTGCCAGCAGTTACACGGACAGGGGCACTGAAGCTTTCTTT.

This clonotype was detected only a few times. J is TRBJ2-3 and V is TRBV27, with a weak D call TRBD2 (5 bases). V lost 0 bases and J lost 5, with 18 bases in between. The CDR3 has 17 amino acids. Germline V gene lookup returns CDR1 MNHEY and CDR2 SMNVEV (reference sequence). The CDR3 nucleotides read TGTGCCAGCAGTTTATCCGTCGTGGACTGGCCCGTAGATACGCAGTATTTT. Translated, it gives CASSLSVVDWPVDTQYF.

V and J are TRBV6-5 and TRBJ1-2; D is possibly TRBD1 (6 bases). This CDR3 has 19 residues. Trimming stripped 0 bases from V and 2 bases from J, with 22 bases between. Germline-derived CDR1 and CDR2 are MNHEY and SVGAGI. The CDR3 loop is CASSYSIPVQGYPNYGYTF. In nucleotides, the CDR3 is TGTGCCAGCAGTTACTCGATCCCCGTACAGGGCTACCCGAACTATGGCTACACCTTC.